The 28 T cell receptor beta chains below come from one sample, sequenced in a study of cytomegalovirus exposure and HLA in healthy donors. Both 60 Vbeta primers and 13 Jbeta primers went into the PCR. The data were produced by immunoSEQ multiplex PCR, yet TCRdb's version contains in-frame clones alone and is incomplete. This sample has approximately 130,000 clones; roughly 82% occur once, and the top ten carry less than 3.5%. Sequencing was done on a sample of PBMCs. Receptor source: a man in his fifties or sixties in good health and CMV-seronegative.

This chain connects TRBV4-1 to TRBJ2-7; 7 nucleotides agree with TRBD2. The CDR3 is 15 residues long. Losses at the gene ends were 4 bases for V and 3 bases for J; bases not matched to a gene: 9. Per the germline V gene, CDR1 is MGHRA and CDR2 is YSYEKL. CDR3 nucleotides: TGCGCCAGCAGCCGGACTGTGGGCGGGAGCTACGAGCAGTACTTC. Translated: CASSRTVGGSYEQYF.

In DNA, the CDR3 is TGCAGCGTTGATGCCCCGACAGGGCGACTGTTTTTT. The encoded protein is CSVDAPTGRLFF. This rearrangement joins TRBV29-1 to TRBJ1-4; 7 nucleotides line up with TRBD1. The CDR3 length is 12 residues. After removal of 3 bases from V and 13 bases from J, the junction contained 8 bases not matched to a gene. CDR1 is SQVTM and CDR2 is ANQGSEA in the germline V gene.

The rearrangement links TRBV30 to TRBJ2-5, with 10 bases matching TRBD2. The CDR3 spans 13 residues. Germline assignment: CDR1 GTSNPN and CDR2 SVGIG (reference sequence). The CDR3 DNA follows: TGTGCTCACACTAGCGGGGCGGGCGAGACCCAGTACTTC. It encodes CAHTSGAGETQYF.

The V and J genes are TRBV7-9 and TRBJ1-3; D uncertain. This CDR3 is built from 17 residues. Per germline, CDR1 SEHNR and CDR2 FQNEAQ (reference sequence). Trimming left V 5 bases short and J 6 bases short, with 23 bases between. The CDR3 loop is CASSTPLGGSGENTIYF. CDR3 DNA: TGTGCCAGCAGCACCCCTCTCGGAGGTTCTGGGGAAAACACCATATATTTT.

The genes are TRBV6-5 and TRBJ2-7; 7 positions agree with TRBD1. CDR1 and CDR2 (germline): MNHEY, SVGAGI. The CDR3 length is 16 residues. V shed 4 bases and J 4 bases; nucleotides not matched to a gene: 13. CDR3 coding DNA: TGTGCCAGCAGTTCGACTTACAGACAGGGACCGTACGAGCAGTACTTC. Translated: CASSSTYRQGPYEQYF.

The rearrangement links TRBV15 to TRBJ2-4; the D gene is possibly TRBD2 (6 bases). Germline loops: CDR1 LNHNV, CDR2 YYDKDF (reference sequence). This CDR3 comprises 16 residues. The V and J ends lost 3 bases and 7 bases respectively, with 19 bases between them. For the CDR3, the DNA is TGTGCCACCAGCAGGACTTCGTCGGGACGGGAGAACATTCAGTACTTC. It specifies CATSRTSSGRENIQYF.

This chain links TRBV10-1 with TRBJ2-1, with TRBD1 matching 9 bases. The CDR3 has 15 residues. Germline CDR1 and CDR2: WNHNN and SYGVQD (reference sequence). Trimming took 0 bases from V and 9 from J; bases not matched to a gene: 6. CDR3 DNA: TGCGCCAGCAGTGAGTCTGGACAGGGGAAAGGTGAGCAGTTCTTC. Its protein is CASSESGQGKGEQFF.

CDR3 amino acids: CASSLLDRGPEKLFF. CDR3 coding DNA: TGTGCCAGCAGCCTTTTAGACAGGGGGCCTGAAAAACTGTTTTTT. This chain joins TRBV4-2 and TRBJ1-4; 10 bases align to TRBD1. From germline, CDR1 is LGHNA and CDR2 YNFKEQ. The CDR3 covers 15 residues. Trimming at V came to 4 bases and at J to 7 bases, leaving 6 bases not matched to a gene.

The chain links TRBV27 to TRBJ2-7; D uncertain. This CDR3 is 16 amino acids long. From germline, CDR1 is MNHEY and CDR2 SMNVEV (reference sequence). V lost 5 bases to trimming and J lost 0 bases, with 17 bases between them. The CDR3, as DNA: TGTGCCAGCAGTATCCGGCCCGGCTGGAGCTCCTACGAGCAGTACTTC. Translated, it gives CASSIRPGWSSYEQYF.

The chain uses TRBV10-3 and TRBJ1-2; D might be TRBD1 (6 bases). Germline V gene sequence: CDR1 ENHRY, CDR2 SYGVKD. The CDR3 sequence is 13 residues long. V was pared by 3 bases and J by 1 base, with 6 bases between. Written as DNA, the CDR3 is TGTGCCATCAGTGAACAGGGTAACTATGGCTACACCTTC. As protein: CAISEQGNYGYTF.

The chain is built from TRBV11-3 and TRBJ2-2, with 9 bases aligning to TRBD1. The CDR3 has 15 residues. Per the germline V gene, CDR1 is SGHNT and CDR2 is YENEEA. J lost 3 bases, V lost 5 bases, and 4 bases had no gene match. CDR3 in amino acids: CASSQGQGDTGELFF. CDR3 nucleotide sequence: TGTGCCAGCAGCCAGGGACAGGGAGACACCGGGGAGCTGTTTTTT.

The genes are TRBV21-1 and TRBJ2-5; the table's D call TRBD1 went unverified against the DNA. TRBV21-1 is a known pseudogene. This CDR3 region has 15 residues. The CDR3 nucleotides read TGTGCCAGCAGCAAAAAAGAGGGACAGGGTAAGACCCAGTACTTC. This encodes CASSKKEGQGKTQYF.

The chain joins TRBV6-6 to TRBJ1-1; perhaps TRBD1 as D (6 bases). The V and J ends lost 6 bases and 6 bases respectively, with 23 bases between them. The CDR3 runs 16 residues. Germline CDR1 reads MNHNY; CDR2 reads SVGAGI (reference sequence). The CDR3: CASSLTRQALGPEAFF. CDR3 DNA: TGTGCCAGCAGCCTTACTCGACAGGCTTTAGGACCTGAAGCTTTCTTT.

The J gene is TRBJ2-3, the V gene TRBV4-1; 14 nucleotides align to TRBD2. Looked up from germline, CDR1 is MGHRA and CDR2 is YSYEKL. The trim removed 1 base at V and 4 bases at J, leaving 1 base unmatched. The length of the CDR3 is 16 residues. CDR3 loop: CASSQAGLAGADTQYF. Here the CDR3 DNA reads TGCGCCAGCAGCCAAGCGGGACTAGCGGGGGCAGATACGCAGTATTTT.

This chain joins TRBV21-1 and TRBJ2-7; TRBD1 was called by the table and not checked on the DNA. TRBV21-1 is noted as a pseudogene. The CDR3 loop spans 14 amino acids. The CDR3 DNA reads TGTGCCAGCAGCCGGGACAGGGGAAAGAAGGAGCAGTACTTC. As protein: CASSRDRGKKEQYF.

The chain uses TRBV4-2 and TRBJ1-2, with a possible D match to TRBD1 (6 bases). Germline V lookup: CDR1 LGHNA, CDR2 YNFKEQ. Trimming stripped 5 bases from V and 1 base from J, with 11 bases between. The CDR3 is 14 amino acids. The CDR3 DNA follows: TGTGCCAGCAGCAGGACAGATTATAACTATGGCTACACCTTC. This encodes CASSRTDYNYGYTF.

The CDR3 DNA reads as TGTGCCAGCAGCTTAGAGACAGGGTGGGAGACCCAGTACTTC. It yields the protein CASSLETGWETQYF. The V and J genes are TRBV7-6 and TRBJ2-5; 7 nucleotides align to TRBD1. Trimming cost V 1 base and J 5 bases; bases outside gene matches: 4. This CDR3 is 14 amino acids long. CDR1 is SGHVS, CDR2 FNYEAQ, per germline.

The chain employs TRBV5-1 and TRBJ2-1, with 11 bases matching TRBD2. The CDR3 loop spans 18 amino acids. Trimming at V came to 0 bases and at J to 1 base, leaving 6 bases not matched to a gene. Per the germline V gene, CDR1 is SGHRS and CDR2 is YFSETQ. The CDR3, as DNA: TGCGCCAGCAGCTTGGGGACCGGGACTAGCGGTTCCTACAATGAGCAGTTCTTC. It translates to CASSLGTGTSGSYNEQFF. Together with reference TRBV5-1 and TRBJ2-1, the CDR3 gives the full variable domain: KAGVTQTPRYLIKTRGQQVTLSCSPISGHRSVSWYQQTPGQGLQFLFEYFSETQRNKGNFPGRFSGRQFSNSRSEMNVSTLELGDSALYLCASSLGTGTSGSYNEQFFGPGTRLTVL.

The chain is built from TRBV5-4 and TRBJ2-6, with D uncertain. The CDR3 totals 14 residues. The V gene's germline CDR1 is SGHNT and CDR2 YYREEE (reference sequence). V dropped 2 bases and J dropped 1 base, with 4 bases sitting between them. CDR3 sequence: CASSFKSGANVLTF. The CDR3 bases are TGTGCCAGCAGCTTCAAATCTGGGGCCAACGTCCTGACTTTC.

CDR3 sequence: CASSLGRGRTTGNTIYF. The DNA of the CDR3 is TGTGCCAGCAGCTTAGGTAGGGGTCGGACAACTGGAAACACCATATATTTT. The chain links TRBV7-8 to TRBJ1-3; TRBD1 is a possible D gene (5 bases). With 1 base removed from V and 2 bases from J, the gap between germline ends came to 15 bases. Germline V gene sequence: CDR1 SGHVS, CDR2 FQNEAQ. The CDR3 consists of 17 residues.

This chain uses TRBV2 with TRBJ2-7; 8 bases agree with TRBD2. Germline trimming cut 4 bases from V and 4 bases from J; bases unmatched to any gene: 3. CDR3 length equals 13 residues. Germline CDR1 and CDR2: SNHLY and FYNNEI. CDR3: CASSGASGYEQYF. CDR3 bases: TGTGCCAGCAGTGGGGCTAGCGGGTACGAGCAGTACTTC.

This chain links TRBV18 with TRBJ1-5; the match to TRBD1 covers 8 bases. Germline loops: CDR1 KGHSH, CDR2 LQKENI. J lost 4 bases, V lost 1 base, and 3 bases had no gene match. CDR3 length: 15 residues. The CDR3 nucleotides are TGTGCCAGCTCACCACGGACAGGGACAAATCAGCCCCAGCATTTT. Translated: CASSPRTGTNQPQHF.

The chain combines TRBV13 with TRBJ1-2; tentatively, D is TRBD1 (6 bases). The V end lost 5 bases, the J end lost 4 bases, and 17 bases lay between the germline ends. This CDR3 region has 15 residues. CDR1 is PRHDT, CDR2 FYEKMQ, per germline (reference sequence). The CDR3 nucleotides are TGTGCCAGCAGCCAACCCCGGGGGGCGGTCTATGGCTACACCTTC. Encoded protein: CASSQPRGAVYGYTF. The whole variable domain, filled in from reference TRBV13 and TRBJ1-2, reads AAGVIQSPRHLIKEKRETATLKCYPIPRHDTVYWYQQGPGQDPQFLISFYEKMQSDKGSIPDRFSAQQFSDYHSELNMSSLELGDSALYFCASSQPRGAVYGYTFGSGTRLTVV.

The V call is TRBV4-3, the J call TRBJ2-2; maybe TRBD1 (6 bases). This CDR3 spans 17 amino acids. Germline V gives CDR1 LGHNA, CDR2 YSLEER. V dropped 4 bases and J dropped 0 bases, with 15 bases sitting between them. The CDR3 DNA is TGCGCCAGCAGCCCAGATGGGTGGGACACGAACACCGGGGAGCTGTTTTTT. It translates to CASSPDGWDTNTGELFF.

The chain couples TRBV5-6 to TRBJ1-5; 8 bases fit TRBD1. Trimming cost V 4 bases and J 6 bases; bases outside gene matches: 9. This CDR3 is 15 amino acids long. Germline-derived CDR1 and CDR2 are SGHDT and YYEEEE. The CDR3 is CASSNRDRRSQPQHF. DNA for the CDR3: TGTGCCAGCAGCAACCGGGACAGGAGGAGTCAGCCCCAGCATTTT.

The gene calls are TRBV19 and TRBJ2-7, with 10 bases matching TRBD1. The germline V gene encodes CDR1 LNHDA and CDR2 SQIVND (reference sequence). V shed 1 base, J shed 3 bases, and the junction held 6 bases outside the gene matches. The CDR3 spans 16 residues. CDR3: CASSIGSRTGGYEQYF. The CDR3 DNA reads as TGTGCCAGTAGTATAGGGTCTCGGACAGGGGGCTACGAGCAGTACTTC.

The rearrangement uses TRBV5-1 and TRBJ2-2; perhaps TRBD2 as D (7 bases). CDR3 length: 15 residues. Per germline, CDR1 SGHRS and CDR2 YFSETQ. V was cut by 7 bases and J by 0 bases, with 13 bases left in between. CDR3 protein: CASGGASANTGELFF. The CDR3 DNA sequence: TGCGCCAGCGGGGGGGCTAGCGCGAACACCGGGGAGCTGTTTTTT.

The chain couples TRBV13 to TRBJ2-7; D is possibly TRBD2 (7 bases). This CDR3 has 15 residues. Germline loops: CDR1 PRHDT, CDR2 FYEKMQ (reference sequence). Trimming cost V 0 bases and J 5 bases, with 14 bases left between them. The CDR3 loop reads CASSLGGGASHEQYF. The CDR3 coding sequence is TGTGCCAGCAGCTTAGGTGGGGGGGCGTCCCACGAGCAGTACTTC.